A single sample gave rise to the 14 T cell receptor beta chains below, sequenced in a study of blood T cells in healthy people across ages. The authors ran a second PCR of about 6 to 11 cycles using a sample-barcoded 5' primer and a J-beta primer mix. TCRdb fed the 5' RACE reads into MiXCR, producing one record per CDR3 protein. Of 800,000 to 950,000 distinct CDR3 sequences detected, 30% to 45% appear once; the ten largest clones hold about an eighth. The source material was blood. The receptors stem from a man between 18 and 35 years old in good health.

This clonotype was detected once. Possible read error: a much larger clone is one base away. This sequence joins TRBV15 and TRBJ1-2, with D tentatively TRBD1 (6 bases). Germline V gives CDR1 LNHNV, CDR2 YYDKDF (reference sequence). This CDR3 has 16 residues. V was shortened by 2 bases and J by 5 bases, with 18 bases between the two germline ends. The CDR3 DNA reads TGTGCCACCAGCAGACGTAACAGGGCCGGCGTTTATGGCTACACCTTC. This sequence encodes CATSRRNRAGVYGYTF.

V usage is TRBV20-1 and J usage is TRBJ2-7, with D hard to call. The CDR3 consists of 15 residues. CDR1 DFQATT and CDR2 SNEGSKA come from the germline V gene (reference sequence). Trimming shortened V by 3 bases and J by 1 base, and 16 bases separated the two germline ends. Here the CDR3 reads CSASASLTRSYEQYF. CDR3 bases: TGCAGTGCTAGCGCATCCCTCACAAGGTCCTACGAGCAGTACTTC.

This clonotype was detected a few times. The rearrangement joins TRBV5-1 to TRBJ2-7; a possible D gene is TRBD1 (6 bases). The DNA end lines up better with TRBJ2-4; the J call may be wrong. The CDR3 has 14 residues. Germline V gives CDR1 SGHRS, CDR2 YFSETQ. The CDR3 sequence: CASSLGGQIDIQYF. The CDR3 nucleotides read TGCGCCAGCAGCTTGGGGGGGCAAATCGACATTCAGTACTTC.

This rearrangement joins TRBV20-1 to TRBJ1-1; D remains unclear. Between the trimmed V and J ends, which lost 5 bases and 2 bases, there was a span of 12 bases. CDR3 size: 13 residues. Germline loops: CDR1 DFQATT, CDR2 SNEGSKA (reference sequence). As DNA, the CDR3 is TGCAGTGCTGGGGAAAATCTCAACACTGAAGCTTTCTTT. Its protein is CSAGENLNTEAFF.

The V and J genes are TRBV20-1 and TRBJ1-5; TRBD1 matches 10 bases. Germline V gene sequence: CDR1 DFQATT, CDR2 SNEGSKA (reference sequence). This CDR3 has 20 residues. J gave up 5 bases and V 3 bases, and 22 bases lay outside the gene matches. The CDR3 spells CSASSLLYSGTGVGDQPQHF. The CDR3 bases are TGCAGTGCTAGTAGTTTACTTTACTCCGGGACAGGGGTCGGCGATCAGCCCCAGCATTTT.

The CDR3 nucleotides read TGTGCCAGCACGACGGGTGACCAAGAGACCCAGTACTTC. Its protein is CASTTGDQETQYF. The rearrangement links TRBV25-1 to TRBJ2-5; the D is unclear. V dropped 7 bases and J dropped 0 bases, with 9 bases sitting between them. CDR1 and CDR2 (germline): MGHDK, SYGVNS. The CDR3 spans 13 residues. Variable domain in full (rest from reference TRBV25-1 and TRBJ2-5): EADIYQTPRYLVIGTGKKITLECSQTMGHDKMYWYQQDPGMELHLIHYSYGVNSTEKGDLSSESTVSRIRTEHFPLTLESARPSHTSQYLCASTTGDQETQYFGPGTRLLVL.

In its sample, this clonotype was seen many times. The chain recombines TRBV4-3 with TRBJ2-7, with 10 bases identical to TRBD1. In germline, CDR1 is LGHNA, CDR2 YSLEER. With V trimmed by 2 bases and J by 3 bases, 13 bases remained unmatched. This CDR3 spans 18 amino acids. The CDR3 protein is CASSQTSSWTGGSYEQYF. CDR3 in DNA: TGCGCCAGCAGCCAAACGTCCTCCTGGACAGGGGGAAGCTACGAGCAGTACTTC.

The rearrangement uses TRBV7-2 and TRBJ2-1, with 11 bases aligning to TRBD2. Germline-derived CDR1 and CDR2 are SGHTA and FQGNSA. The CDR3 runs 18 residues. V lost 3 bases, J lost 4 bases, and 11 bases stayed unmatched. CDR3 loop: CASSLGSGRARAYNEQFF. CDR3 in DNA: TGTGCCAGCAGCTTGGGTAGCGGGAGGGCCAGGGCTTACAATGAGCAGTTCTTC.

The gene calls are TRBV20-1 and TRBJ2-1; 9 bases map to TRBD1. The trim removed 2 bases at V and 14 bases at J, leaving 16 bases unmatched. This CDR3 comprises 15 residues. The germline V gene encodes CDR1 DFQATT and CDR2 SNEGSKA (reference sequence). Written as DNA, the CDR3 is TGCAGTGCTAGAAGGCCCCCGGGACAGGGATTTGGGGAGTTCTTC. Protein sequence: CSARRPPGQGFGEFF.

The genes are TRBV4-3 and TRBJ1-2; TRBD1 agrees at 7 bases. The length of the CDR3 is 15 residues. V was clipped by 3 bases and J by 6 bases; unmatched bases: 10. The germline CDR1 and CDR2 sequences are LGHNA and YSLEER. CDR3: CASSQRTRGEDGYTF. Written as DNA, the CDR3 is TGCGCCAGCAGCCAGAGGACCAGGGGGGAGGATGGCTACACCTTC.

The V and J genes are TRBV7-9 and TRBJ2-1, with 8 bases matching TRBD2. The CDR3 extends over 18 amino acids. Trimming at V came to 5 bases and at J to 7 bases, leaving 19 bases not matched to a gene. Germline assignment: CDR1 SEHNR and CDR2 FQNEAQ (reference sequence). In nucleotides, the CDR3 is TGTGCCAGCAGCCTAAGGGCCTTGGTAGCGGGGTTACTAAATGAGCAGTTCTTC. Translation gives CASSLRALVAGLLNEQFF.

This clonotype was seen once. The J gene is TRBJ1-4, the V gene TRBV6-6, with no clear D. The germline gives CDR1 MNHNY, CDR2 SVGAGI (reference sequence). Between the trimmed V and J ends, which lost 6 bases and 4 bases, there was a span of 12 bases. The CDR3 has 14 amino acids. The CDR3 here is CASRTSEINEKLFF. CDR3 DNA: TGTGCCAGCAGGACCTCCGAAATTAATGAAAAACTGTTTTTT.

The chain couples TRBV20-1 to TRBJ2-7; a weak D match, TRBD2 (7 bases). V was shortened by 5 bases and J by 4 bases, with 18 bases between the two germline ends. The CDR3 has 14 residues. The germline CDR1 and CDR2 sequences are DFQATT and SNEGSKA (reference sequence). This CDR3 is CSADIGGACYEQYF. CDR3 DNA sequence: TGCAGTGCTGATATTGGGGGGGCCTGTTACGAGCAGTACTTC.

This chain connects TRBV29-1 to TRBJ2-3; the D call may be TRBD1 or TRBD2 (5 bases each). CDR1 SQVTM and CDR2 ANQGSEA come from the germline V gene. This CDR3 has 16 amino acids. Trimming cost V 2 bases and J 7 bases, with 22 bases left between them. Here the CDR3 reads CSVEHGSGTGENTQYF. The CDR3, as DNA: TGCAGCGTTGAACATGGTTCCGGGACGGGCGAAAATACGCAGTATTTT.